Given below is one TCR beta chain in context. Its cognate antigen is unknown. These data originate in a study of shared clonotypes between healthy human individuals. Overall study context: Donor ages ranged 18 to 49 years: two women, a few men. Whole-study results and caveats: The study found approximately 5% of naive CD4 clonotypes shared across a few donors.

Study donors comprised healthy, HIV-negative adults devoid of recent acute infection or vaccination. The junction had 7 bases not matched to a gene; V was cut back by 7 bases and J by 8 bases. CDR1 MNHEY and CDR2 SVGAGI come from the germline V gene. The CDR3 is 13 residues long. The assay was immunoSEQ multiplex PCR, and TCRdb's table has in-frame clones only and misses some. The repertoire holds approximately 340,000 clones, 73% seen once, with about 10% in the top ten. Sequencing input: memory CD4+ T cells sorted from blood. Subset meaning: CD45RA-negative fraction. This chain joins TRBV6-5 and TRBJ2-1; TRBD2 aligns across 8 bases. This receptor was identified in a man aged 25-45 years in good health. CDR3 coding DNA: TGTGCCAGCACGGGCAGCGGGAGATATGAGCAGTTCTTC. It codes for CASTGSGRYEQFF.